The rows below give T cell receptor beta chains drawn from one sample of a study of blood T cell repertoires in COVID-19. The assay was immunoSEQ multiplex PCR, and TCRdb's table has in-frame clones only and misses some. The repertoire includes about 130,000 clones, approximately 80% of them detected once, and 9% to 15% sits in the top ten. The material sequenced was peripheral blood. The source is a woman aged 55-69 years with acute or convalescent COVID-19. The CDR3 runs from the conserved cysteine through the conserved F or W. A D gene is named only where the DNA matches it firmly. Where a row states a size, it is once, few, many or the class of an expanded clone; other rows omit it.

cdr3_length: 14; clone_size: once; j_call: TRBJ1-2; d_call: NA; v_call: TRBV2; cdr3_aa: CASSEQTGDYGYTF; cdr3_nt: TGTGCCAGCAGTGAACAAACCGGGGACTATGGCTACACCTTC
cdr3_length: 14; clone_size: once; j_call: TRBJ1-2; d_call: NA; v_call: TRBV29-1; cdr3_aa: CSVIEETENYGYTF; cdr3_nt: TGCAGCGTCATCGAGGAGACAGAGAACTATGGCTACACCTTC
cdr3_length: 13; clone_size: once; j_call: TRBJ1-2; d_call: NA; v_call: TRBV5-1; cdr3_aa: CASSLGWGDGYTF; cdr3_nt: TGCGCCAGCAGCTTAGGCTGGGGGGATGGCTACACCTTC
cdr3_length: 15; clone_size: NA; j_call: TRBJ2-1; d_call: NA; v_call: TRBV5-6; cdr3_aa: CASSHGGTSKNEQFF; cdr3_nt: TGTGCCAGCAGCCACGGAGGGACGTCGAAGAATGAGCAGTTCTTC
cdr3_length: 15; clone_size: NA; j_call: TRBJ1-1; d_call: NA; v_call: TRBV6-5; cdr3_aa: CASRALIGGGTEAFF; cdr3_nt: TGTGCCAGCAGGGCCTTGATAGGGGGAGGGACTGAAGCTTTCTTT
cdr3_length: 13; clone_size: NA; j_call: TRBJ1-4; d_call: NA; v_call: TRBV11-2; cdr3_aa: CASSSRVQEKLFF; cdr3_nt: TGTGCCAGCAGCTCCAGGGTACAAGAAAAACTGTTTTTT
cdr3_length: 12; clone_size: NA; j_call: TRBJ1-1; d_call: NA; v_call: TRBV6-2/TRBV6-3; cdr3_aa: CASSYPGRVAFF; cdr3_nt: TGTGCCAGCAGTTACCCGGGCAGGGTGGCTTTCTTT
cdr3_length: 15; clone_size: NA; j_call: TRBJ1-1; d_call: TRBD1; v_call: TRBV18; cdr3_aa: CASSPAGQGISEAFF; cdr3_nt: TGTGCCAGCTCACCGGCGGGACAGGGAATATCTGAAGCTTTCTTT
cdr3_length: 16; clone_size: NA; j_call: TRBJ2-5; d_call: TRBD2; v_call: TRBV4-2; cdr3_aa: CASSQRLAGGLETQYF; cdr3_nt: TGTGCCAGCAGCCAAAGACTAGCGGGGGGCCTGGAGACCCAGTACTTC
cdr3_length: 15; clone_size: NA; j_call: TRBJ1-5; d_call: NA; v_call: TRBV19; cdr3_aa: CASRTKERGYQPQHF; cdr3_nt: TGTGCCAGTAGGACGAAAGAAAGGGGGTATCAGCCCCAGCATTTT
cdr3_length: 18; clone_size: few; j_call: TRBJ2-2; d_call: TRBD1; v_call: TRBV4-1; cdr3_aa: CASSQDGGQGMHTGELFF; cdr3_nt: TGCGCCAGCAGCCAAGATGGGGGACAGGGGATGCACACCGGGGAGCTGTTTTTT
cdr3_length: 13; clone_size: NA; j_call: TRBJ1-2; d_call: NA; v_call: TRBV15; cdr3_aa: CATAGQVSYGYTF; cdr3_nt: TGTGCCACCGCGGGTCAGGTAAGCTATGGCTACACCTTC
cdr3_length: 17; clone_size: NA; j_call: TRBJ1-5; d_call: TRBD1; v_call: TRBV27; cdr3_aa: CASSSSGTGVFNQPQHF; cdr3_nt: TGTGCCAGCAGTTCCTCCGGGACAGGCGTTTTCAATCAGCCCCAGCATTTT
cdr3_length: 14; clone_size: NA; j_call: TRBJ2-2; d_call: NA; v_call: TRBV3-1/TRBV3-2; cdr3_aa: CASSQTGSSGELFF; cdr3_nt: TGTGCCAGCAGCCAAACAGGGTCGAGCGGGGAGCTGTTTTTT
cdr3_length: 15; clone_size: NA; j_call: TRBJ2-6; d_call: NA; v_call: TRBV19; cdr3_aa: CASSRRDAGANVLTF; cdr3_nt: TGTGCCAGTAGCCGTCGGGATGCTGGGGCCAACGTCCTGACTTTC
cdr3_length: 13; clone_size: NA; j_call: TRBJ2-3; d_call: NA; v_call: TRBV27; cdr3_aa: CASSSPPRDTQYF; cdr3_nt: TGTGCCAGCAGTTCACCCCCGAGGGATACGCAGTATTTT
cdr3_length: 14; clone_size: NA; j_call: TRBJ1-3; d_call: NA; v_call: TRBV4-2; cdr3_aa: CASSQVQAGNTIYF; cdr3_nt: TGTGCCAGCAGCCAAGTACAGGCTGGAAACACCATATATTTT
cdr3_length: 16; clone_size: few; j_call: TRBJ1-4; d_call: TRBD1; v_call: TRBV3-1/TRBV3-2; cdr3_aa: CASSPPGQRRNEKLFF; cdr3_nt: TGTGCCAGCAGCCCCCCGGGACAGCGTCGGAATGAAAAACTGTTTTTT
cdr3_length: 11; clone_size: NA; j_call: TRBJ1-1; d_call: NA; v_call: TRBV30; cdr3_aa: CAWSSQLEAFF; cdr3_nt: TGTGCCTGGAGTTCTCAACTTGAAGCTTTCTTT
cdr3_length: 14; clone_size: NA; j_call: TRBJ1-5; d_call: NA; v_call: TRBV2; cdr3_aa: CASSAGEGNQPQHF; cdr3_nt: TGTGCCAGCAGTGCGGGTGAGGGCAATCAGCCCCAGCATTTT
cdr3_length: 17; clone_size: NA; j_call: TRBJ2-5; d_call: TRBD2; v_call: TRBV2; cdr3_aa: CASSRVPMTSGGETQYF; cdr3_nt: TGTGCCAGCAGTCGGGTCCCTATGACTAGCGGGGGGGAGACCCAGTACTTC
cdr3_length: 14; clone_size: NA; j_call: TRBJ2-5; d_call: TRBD2; v_call: TRBV5-1; cdr3_aa: CASSLGAGGETQYF; cdr3_nt: TGCGCCAGCAGCTTGGGTGCGGGGGGAGAGACCCAGTACTTC
cdr3_length: 14; clone_size: NA; j_call: TRBJ1-1; d_call: TRBD1; v_call: TRBV5-1; cdr3_aa: CASSSNFRGAEAFF; cdr3_nt: TGCGCCAGCAGCTCAAATTTCAGGGGGGCTGAAGCTTTCTTT
cdr3_length: 14; clone_size: NA; j_call: TRBJ2-7; d_call: NA; v_call: TRBV11-2; cdr3_aa: CASSFPGALYEQYF; cdr3_nt: TGTGCCAGCAGCTTCCCAGGGGCCCTCTACGAGCAGTACTTC
cdr3_length: 14; clone_size: NA; j_call: TRBJ1-1; d_call: TRBD1; v_call: TRBV6-2/TRBV6-3; cdr3_aa: CASSSGQGNTEAFF; cdr3_nt: TGTGCCAGCAGCTCGGGACAGGGGAACACTGAAGCTTTCTTT
cdr3_length: 14; clone_size: NA; j_call: TRBJ2-1; d_call: NA; v_call: TRBV19; cdr3_aa: CASSIPGFNNEQFF; cdr3_nt: TGTGCCAGTAGTATCCCAGGGTTTAACAATGAGCAGTTCTTC
cdr3_length: 14; clone_size: many; j_call: TRBJ1-5; d_call: NA; v_call: TRBV5-1; cdr3_aa: CASFRVRGNQPQHF; cdr3_nt: TGCGCCAGCTTCAGGGTACGGGGCAATCAGCCCCAGCATTTT